These 14 T cell receptor beta chains originate from one sample sequenced in a study of cytomegalovirus exposure and HLA in healthy donors. 13 Jbeta primers and 60 Vbeta primers were used for the PCR. TCRdb's copy holds only in-frame clones and misses some; the assay was immunoSEQ multiplex PCR. The sample has about 110,000 clones; 75% to 90% are singletons. Sequenced sample: PBMCs. The receptor set was obtained from a man aged 40-55 years in good health and CMV-seronegative.

The chain joins TRBV5-1 to TRBJ1-6, with 8 bases matching TRBD1. V gave up 2 bases and J gave up 10 bases; unmatched junction bases: 11. There are 16 residues in the CDR3. Germline V gene lookup returns CDR1 SGHRS and CDR2 YFSETQ. CDR3 residues: CASSFTPTGDRSPLHF. CDR3 DNA: TGCGCCAGCAGCTTCACCCCGACAGGGGATCGATCACCCCTCCACTTT. Drawing the rest from reference TRBV5-1 and TRBJ1-6, the complete variable domain is KAGVTQTPRYLIKTRGQQVTLSCSPISGHRSVSWYQQTPGQGLQFLFEYFSETQRNKGNFPGRFSGRQFSNSRSEMNVSTLELGDSALYLCASSFTPTGDRSPLHFGNGTRLTVT.

V is TRBV11-2 and J is TRBJ1-1; a possible D gene is TRBD1 (6 bases). Trimming stripped 1 base from V and 14 bases from J, with 14 bases between. Germline loops: CDR1 SGHAT, CDR2 FQNNGV. The CDR3 totals 12 residues. Written as DNA, the CDR3 is TGTGCCAGCAGCTTAGTGACAGGCCGGGGCTTCTTT. Its translation: CASSLVTGRGFF.

The rearrangement links TRBV11-2 to TRBJ1-4; TRBD1 agrees at 7 bases. V was pared by 5 bases and J by 0 bases, with 9 bases of the junction left unmatched. Germline CDR1 reads SGHAT; CDR2 reads FQNNGV. This CDR3 has 17 residues. The CDR3 is CASSAGTVSATNEKLFF. The CDR3, as DNA: TGTGCCAGCAGCGCCGGGACAGTTTCTGCAACTAATGAAAAACTGTTTTTT.

The table lists this clone with a count of one. The chain joins TRBV5-1 to TRBJ1-4, with 7 bases fitting TRBD1. The CDR3 sequence is 15 residues long. Germline assignment: CDR1 SGHRS and CDR2 YFSETQ. V was pared by 2 bases and J by 8 bases, with 9 bases of the junction left unmatched. The CDR3 loop reads CASSFTGENREKLFF. The CDR3 DNA reads as TGCGCCAGCAGCTTTACAGGGGAGAATCGGGAAAAACTGTTTTTT.

The CDR3 reads CASSYRDRVTEAFF. The CDR3 DNA reads TGTGCCAGCAGTTACCGGGACAGGGTCACTGAAGCTTTCTTT. The J gene is TRBJ1-1, the V gene TRBV28; 9 bases are a match to TRBD1. The length of the CDR3 is 14 residues. J was trimmed by 4 bases and V by 4 bases; bases with no gene match: 4. The V gene's germline CDR1 is MDHEN and CDR2 SYDVKM.

The chain joins TRBV5-1 to TRBJ1-3; D remains ambiguous. CDR1 is SGHRS and CDR2 is YFSETQ in the germline V gene. Deletions cut 7 bases from V and 2 bases from J, with 13 bases between. This CDR3 has 14 residues. The CDR3 DNA reads as TGCGCCAGCTCGGGTGAGGGCACTGGAAACACCATATATTTT. This translates into CASSGEGTGNTIYF. Looking up the rest from reference TRBV5-1 and TRBJ1-3 gives the full variable domain: KAGVTQTPRYLIKTRGQQVTLSCSPISGHRSVSWYQQTPGQGLQFLFEYFSETQRNKGNFPGRFSGRQFSNSRSEMNVSTLELGDSALYLCASSGEGTGNTIYFGEGSWLTVV.

The V and J genes are TRBV7-2 and TRBJ1-4; D unresolved. Trimming took 5 bases from V and 6 from J, leaving 13 bases between them. This CDR3 is 14 amino acids long. Per germline, CDR1 SGHTA and CDR2 FQGNSA. CDR3 DNA: TGTGCCAGCAGCGGCGGGAGGTTGGATGAAAAACTGTTTTTT. Protein product: CASSGGRLDEKLFF.

The genes are TRBV5-1 and TRBJ2-7; no firm D call. V was trimmed by 6 bases and J by 0 bases, leaving 13 bases between them. The CDR3 loop spans 14 amino acids. From germline, CDR1 is SGHRS and CDR2 YFSETQ. CDR3 sequence (DNA): TGCGCCAGCAAAGCCCAGGTCAGCTCCTACGAGCAGTACTTC. Translated, it gives CASKAQVSSYEQYF.

This chain joins TRBV6-4 and TRBJ2-1; D is unclear. Per germline, CDR1 MRHNA and CDR2 SNTAGT. The germline V and J ends were trimmed by 6 bases and 0 bases, with 9 bases remaining between them. The CDR3 has 14 amino acids. The chain's CDR3 is CASRKESSYNEQFF. The CDR3 DNA reads as TGTGCCAGCAGGAAGGAGAGCTCCTACAATGAGCAGTTCTTC.

V usage is TRBV11-2 and J usage is TRBJ2-3; TRBD1 matches at 9 bases. The V gene end was trimmed by 1 base and the J gene end by 0 bases; junction bases not matched to a gene: 5. CDR3 length: 17 residues. Germline V gene sequence: CDR1 SGHAT, CDR2 FQNNGV. For the CDR3, the DNA is TGTGCCAGCAGCTTAGGGATGACAGGGGGAAGCACAGATACGCAGTATTTT. This codes for CASSLGMTGGSTDTQYF.

The chain couples TRBV7-8 to TRBJ1-1; 10 nucleotides align to TRBD1. The CDR3 loop spans 15 amino acids. V gave up 3 bases and J gave up 3 bases; unmatched junction bases: 4. In germline, CDR1 is SGHVS, CDR2 FQNEAQ. This CDR3 is CASSLTGGAYTEAFF. Here the CDR3 DNA reads TGTGCCAGCAGCTTGACAGGGGGCGCGTACACTGAAGCTTTCTTT.

This chain joins TRBV6-5 and TRBJ1-2; 10 bases align to TRBD1. The CDR3 is 15 amino acids. Germline trimming cut 6 bases from V and 2 bases from J; bases unmatched to any gene: 6. Germline assignment: CDR1 MNHEY and CDR2 SVGAGI. Written as DNA, the CDR3 is TGTGCCAGCAGGTTTGGGACAGGGGCGAACTATGGCTACACCTTC. This sequence encodes CASRFGTGANYGYTF.

As regards this clone: Other DNA sequences in the sample encode the same CDR3. This rearrangement joins TRBV5-1 to TRBJ1-3; D perhaps matches TRBD1 (6 bases). The germline V gene encodes CDR1 SGHRS and CDR2 YFSETQ. CDR3 length: 15 amino acids. The germline V and J ends were trimmed by 4 bases and 0 bases, with 11 bases remaining between them. The DNA of the CDR3 is TGCGCCAGCAGCCTAGGGGGAAACTCTGGAAACACCATATATTTT. Encoded protein: CASSLGGNSGNTIYF.

The V and J genes are TRBV18 and TRBJ1-6, with 10 positions matching TRBD1. This CDR3 contains 16 residues. The germline CDR1 and CDR2 sequences are KGHSH and LQKENI. Trimming took 3 bases from V and 7 from J; bases not matched to a gene: 6. CDR3 residues: CASSPTTGGGNSPLHF. In DNA, the CDR3 is TGTGCCAGCTCACCGACGACAGGGGGCGGGAATTCACCCCTCCACTTT.